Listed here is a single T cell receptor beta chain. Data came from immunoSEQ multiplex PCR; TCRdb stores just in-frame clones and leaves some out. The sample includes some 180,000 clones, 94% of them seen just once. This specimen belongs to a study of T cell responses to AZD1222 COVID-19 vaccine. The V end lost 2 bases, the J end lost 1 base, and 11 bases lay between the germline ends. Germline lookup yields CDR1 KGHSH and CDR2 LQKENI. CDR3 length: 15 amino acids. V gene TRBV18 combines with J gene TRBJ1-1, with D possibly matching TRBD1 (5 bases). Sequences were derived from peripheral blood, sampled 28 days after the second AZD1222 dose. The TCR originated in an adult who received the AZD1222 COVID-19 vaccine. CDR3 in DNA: TGTGCCAGCTCACCATCCCTTGGGGCGAACACTGAAGCTTTCTTT. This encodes CASSPSLGANTEAFF.